This record looks at one TCR beta chain sequence and its context. These data originate in a study of Ad26.COV2.S vaccination and SARS-CoV-2 variants. Treatment: 15 to 20 received Ad26.COV2.S at low or high dose, single or two shots; several received placebo; per-sample allocation not given. After the first vaccine or placebo injection, samples were drawn on day 63. Germline CDR1 is MRHNA and CDR2 is SNTAGT. The length of the CDR3 is 14 residues. V was cut by 0 bases and J by 9 bases, with 12 bases left in between. Using immunoSEQ multiplex PCR, the repertoire was profiled, and TCRdb retains in-frame clones only, with some absent. The sample records some 480,000 clones, about 83% being singletons.

The chain links TRBV6-4 to TRBJ2-1; tentatively, D is TRBD2 (6 bases). This clonotype originated in a person between 18 and 65 years old who received the Ad26.COV2.S COVID-19 vaccine or a placebo. Source: peripheral blood, taken in a trial of Ad26.COV2.S vaccine versus placebo. The CDR3 reads CASSDSTSGSEQFF. CDR3 DNA sequence: TGTGCCAGCAGTGACTCCACATCCGGGAGTGAGCAGTTCTTC.